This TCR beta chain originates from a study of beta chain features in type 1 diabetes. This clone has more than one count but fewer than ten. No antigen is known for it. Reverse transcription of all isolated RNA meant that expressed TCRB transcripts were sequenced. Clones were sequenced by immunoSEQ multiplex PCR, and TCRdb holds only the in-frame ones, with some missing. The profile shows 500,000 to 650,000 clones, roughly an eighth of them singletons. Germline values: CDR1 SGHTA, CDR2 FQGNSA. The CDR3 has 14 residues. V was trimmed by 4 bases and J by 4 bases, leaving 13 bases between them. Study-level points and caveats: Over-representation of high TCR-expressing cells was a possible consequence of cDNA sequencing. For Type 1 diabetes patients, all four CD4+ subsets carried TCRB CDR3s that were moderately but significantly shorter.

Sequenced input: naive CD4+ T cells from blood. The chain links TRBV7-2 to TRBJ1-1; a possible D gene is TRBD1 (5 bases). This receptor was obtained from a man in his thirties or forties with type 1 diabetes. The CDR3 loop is CASSSLGGTTEAFF. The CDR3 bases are TGTGCCAGCAGCTCCTTGGGGGGAACCACTGAAGCTTTCTTT.